A single sample is the source of the 9 T cell receptor beta chains below, sequenced in a study of CD8+ T cells in alopecia areata. Reverse transcribed after extraction, RNA yielded cDNA as the sequencing template. Sequencing used immunoSEQ multiplex PCR; TCRdb keeps in-frame clones, though not all of them. The sample holds under 200,000 clones, approximately 62% seen once. As for treatment: oral pan-JAK inhibitor, 5-10 mg twice daily. Specimen: CD4+ T cells sorted from blood, collected at week 24, from a patient treated with tofacitinib. These TCRs come from a human donor with alopecia areata.

The chain links TRBV11-1 to TRBJ2-7; TRBD2 is a possible D gene (6 bases). The CDR3 extends over 14 amino acids. The V gene's germline CDR1 is SGHAT and CDR2 FQDESV (reference sequence). V lost 5 bases and J lost 2, with 13 bases in between. In nucleotides, the CDR3 is TGTGCCAGCAGCGTAACGGGGGTGACCTACGAGCAGTACTTC. It specifies CASSVTGVTYEQYF.

The chain's CDR3 is CASSYSLDSGEQFF. The CDR3 region has the DNA TGTGCCAGCAGTTACTCACTAGACTCGGGCGAGCAGTTCTTC. This rearrangement joins TRBV6-5 to TRBJ2-1, with D possibly being TRBD2 (5 bases). The CDR3 is 14 residues long. CDR1 and CDR2 from the germline V gene are MNHEY and SVGAGI. V lost 0 bases and J lost 10, with 13 bases in between.

The rearrangement joins TRBV29-1 to TRBJ1-5; D call uncertain. Germline lookup yields CDR1 SQVTM and CDR2 ANQGSEA. The CDR3 spans 11 residues. V was clipped by 4 bases and J by 11 bases, with 12 bases between them. CDR3 region: CSVGDEWAQHF. CDR3 nucleotide sequence: TGCAGCGTTGGGGATGAGTGGGCCCAGCATTTT.

The chain links TRBV27 to TRBJ1-5; 10 positions match TRBD1. Trimming cost V 2 bases and J 6 bases; bases outside gene matches: 13. Germline assignment: CDR1 MNHEY and CDR2 SMNVEV (reference sequence). This CDR3 has 18 residues. The CDR3 reads CASSLEFFGDRGGQPQHF. CDR3 coding DNA: TGTGCCAGCAGTTTAGAGTTTTTCGGGGACAGGGGTGGTCAGCCCCAGCATTTT.

This chain links TRBV29-1 with TRBJ1-2; 8 positions match TRBD1. CDR1 SQVTM and CDR2 ANQGSEA come from the germline V gene. V lost 0 bases and J lost 3; bases outside the gene matches: 3. CDR3 size: 14 residues. In DNA, the CDR3 is TGCAGCGTTGAAGATTTGACAGGGGACTATGGCTACACCTTC. It encodes CSVEDLTGDYGYTF.

The chain uses TRBV5-1 and TRBJ2-7; D ambiguous. V shed 0 bases and J shed 2 bases, with 6 bases lying between them. CDR3 length: 13 residues. CDR1 and CDR2 from the germline V gene are SGHRS and YFSETQ. The CDR3 loop is CASSLDTAYEQYF. CDR3 DNA: TGCGCCAGCAGCTTGGATACAGCCTACGAGCAGTACTTC.

Only a few counts were recorded for this clone. The chain uses TRBV6-1 and TRBJ2-7, with D hard to call. V shed 2 bases and J shed 4 bases, with 12 bases lying between them. The CDR3 totals 14 residues. Germline CDR1 MNHNS, CDR2 SASEGT. CDR3 sequence: CASSELAVEYEQYF. The CDR3 DNA sequence: TGTGCCAGCAGTGAATTGGCCGTAGAATACGAGCAGTACTTC.

The genes are TRBV10-3 and TRBJ1-2, with D possibly being TRBD1 (5 bases). Trimming took 6 bases from V and 5 from J, leaving 13 bases between them. The CDR3 is 13 amino acids. Germline assignment: CDR1 ENHRY and CDR2 SYGVKD. This CDR3 reads CAIRFPGSYGYTF. The CDR3 DNA is TGTGCCATCAGGTTCCCAGGGTCTTATGGCTACACCTTC.

The genes are TRBV25-1 and TRBJ1-2, with 7 bases identical to TRBD1. V was pared by 4 bases and J by 7 bases, with 9 bases of the junction left unmatched. CDR1 is MGHDK and CDR2 is SYGVNS in the germline V gene. The CDR3 totals 14 residues. In nucleotides, the CDR3 is TGTGCCAGCAGTGGTCGGGGACAGAGCGGTGGCTACACCTTC. Its protein product is CASSGRGQSGGYTF.